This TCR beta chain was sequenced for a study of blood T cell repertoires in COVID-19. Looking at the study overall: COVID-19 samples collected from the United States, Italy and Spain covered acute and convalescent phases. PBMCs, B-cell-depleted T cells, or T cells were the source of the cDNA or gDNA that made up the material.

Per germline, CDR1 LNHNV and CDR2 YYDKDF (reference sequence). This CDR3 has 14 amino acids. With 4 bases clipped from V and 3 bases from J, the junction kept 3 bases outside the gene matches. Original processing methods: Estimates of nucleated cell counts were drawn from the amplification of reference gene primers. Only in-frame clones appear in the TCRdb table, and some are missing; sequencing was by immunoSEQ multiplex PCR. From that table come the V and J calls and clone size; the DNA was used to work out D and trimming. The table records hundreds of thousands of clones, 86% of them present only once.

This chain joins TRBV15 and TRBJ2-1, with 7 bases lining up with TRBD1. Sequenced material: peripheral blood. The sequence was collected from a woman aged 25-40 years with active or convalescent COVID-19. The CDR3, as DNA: TGTGCCACCAGCATAGGGACAGTCTACAATGAGCAGTTCTTC. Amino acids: CATSIGTVYNEQFF.